This T cell receptor beta chain was retrieved from a study of early T cells in non-severe SARS-CoV-2 infection. About the study: It was bulk RNA from unsorted whole blood that was sequenced, and the chains were unpaired. Findings and caveats of the study: Matching with VDJdb favored anti-spike CD8 responses (missing private and CD4 specificities).

Per germline, CDR1 LNHDA and CDR2 SQIVND (reference sequence). CDR3 length equals 15 residues. Unique molecular identifiers were added to individual cDNA molecules. TCRdb reanalysed the 5' RACE reads using MiXCR and keeps one entry per CDR3 protein. The sample has roughly 80,000 distinct CDR3 sequences, about 16% seen once; the top ten hold approximately 12%. A remark on this clonotype: Its antigen is currently unknown. The conserved final phenylalanine or tryptophan is absent from the CDR3, which likely points to a read error.

V gene TRBV19 combines with J gene TRBJ1-5; D not resolved. Sample: whole blood. This clonotype was sampled from an adult who was a healthcare worker with PCR-confirmed SARS-CoV-2 infection or an uninfected control (not recorded which). CDR3 coding DNA: TGTGCCAGTTCCTCTTGGGCTGGAGGCAATCAGCACCAGCATTCT. It codes for CASSSWAGGNQHQHS.